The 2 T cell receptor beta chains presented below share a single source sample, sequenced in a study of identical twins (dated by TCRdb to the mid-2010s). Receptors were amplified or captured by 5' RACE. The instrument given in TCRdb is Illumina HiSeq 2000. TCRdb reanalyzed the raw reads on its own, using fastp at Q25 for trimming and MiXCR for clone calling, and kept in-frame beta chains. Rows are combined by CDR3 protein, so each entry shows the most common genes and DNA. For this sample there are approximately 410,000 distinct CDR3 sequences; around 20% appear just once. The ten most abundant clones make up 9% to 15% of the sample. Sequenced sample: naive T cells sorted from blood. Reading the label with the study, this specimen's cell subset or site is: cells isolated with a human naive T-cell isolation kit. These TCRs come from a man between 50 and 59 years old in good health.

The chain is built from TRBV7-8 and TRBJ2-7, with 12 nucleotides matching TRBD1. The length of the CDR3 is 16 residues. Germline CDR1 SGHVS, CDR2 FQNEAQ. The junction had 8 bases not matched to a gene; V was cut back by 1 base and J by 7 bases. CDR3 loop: CASSLGRGQGAGEQYF. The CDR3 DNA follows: TGTGCCAGCAGCTTAGGAAGGGGACAGGGGGCTGGAGAGCAGTACTTC.

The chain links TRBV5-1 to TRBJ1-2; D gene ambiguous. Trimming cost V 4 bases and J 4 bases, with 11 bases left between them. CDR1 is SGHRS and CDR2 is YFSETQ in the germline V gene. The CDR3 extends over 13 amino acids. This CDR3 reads CASSPDYLYGYTF. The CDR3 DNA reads TGCGCCAGCAGCCCCGATTACCTCTATGGCTACACCTTC.